Following are 22 T cell receptor beta chains from one sample sequenced in a study of T cells in localized non-small cell lung cancer. Repertoires were generated with immunoSEQ multiplex PCR, while TCRdb's copy carries only in-frame clones and drops some. The sample carries about 78,000 clones, almost 85% recorded once. This specimen was peripheral blood, taken before any cancer treatment. These receptors all stem from a man aged 35 to 69 with stage I lung adenocarcinoma.

The rearrangement links TRBV6-6 to TRBJ2-3, with a weak D call TRBD2 (5 bases). Germline V CDR1 and CDR2: MNHNY, SVGAGI (reference sequence). V lost 6 bases, J lost 1 base, and 14 bases lay in between. CDR3 length: 15 amino acids. This CDR3 reads CASSPGVRGTDTQYF. Here the CDR3 DNA reads TGTGCCAGCAGCCCCGGGGTTCGGGGCACAGATACGCAGTATTTT.

The CDR3 region is CASSPREGFSLSGANVLTF. The CDR3 coding sequence is TGTGCCAGCAGTCCCCGGGAGGGGTTCTCCTTATCCGGGGCCAACGTCCTGACTTTC. V is TRBV27 and J is TRBJ2-6, with 8 bases that match TRBD2. This CDR3 contains 19 residues. V was clipped by 5 bases and J by 4 bases; unmatched bases: 16. Germline CDR1 MNHEY, CDR2 SMNVEV (reference sequence).

This chain joins TRBV18 and TRBJ1-3; D possibly corresponds to TRBD1 (6 bases). CDR1 and CDR2 (germline): KGHSH, LQKENI. The CDR3 totals 15 residues. V lost 0 bases and J lost 6, with 12 bases in between. The CDR3 DNA sequence: TGTGCCAGCTCACCACCTAACAGGGCAGCAAACACCATATATTTT. It specifies CASSPPNRAANTIYF.

CDR3 in DNA: TGTGCCAGCAGCCAACACGGTGGGAGGACTGAAGCTTTCTTT. Translation gives CASSQHGGRTEAFF. The chain couples TRBV7-9 to TRBJ1-1; no definite D call. Trimming cost V 5 bases and J 5 bases, with 15 bases left between them. Looked up from germline, CDR1 is SEHNR and CDR2 is FQNEAQ (reference sequence). The CDR3 runs 14 residues.

V gene TRBV19 combines with J gene TRBJ2-2, with D possibly TRBD2 on 6 matching bases. V was pared by 6 bases and J by 3 bases, with 11 bases between. Germline CDR1 and CDR2: LNHDA and SQIVND (reference sequence). CDR3 size: 14 residues. CDR3 DNA: TGTGCCAGTAGGCGGGGCAGTCACACCGGGGAGCTGTTTTTT. This sequence encodes CASRRGSHTGELFF.

The chain has TRBV7-9 and TRBJ1-4; a weak D match, TRBD1 (6 bases). The V and J ends lost 4 bases and 0 bases respectively, with 15 bases between them. Germline lookup yields CDR1 SEHNR and CDR2 FQNEAQ (reference sequence). CDR3 length: 17 residues. CDR3 DNA: TGTGCCAGCAGCTACTCCCAAGGGGGTTCAACTAATGAAAAACTGTTTTTT. It yields the protein CASSYSQGGSTNEKLFF. Full variable domain (outside the CDR3, taken from reference TRBV7-9 and TRBJ1-4): DTGVSQNPRHKITKRGQNVTFRCDPISEHNRLYWYRQTLGQGPEFLTYFQNEAQLEKSRLLSDRFSAERPKGSFSTLEIQRTEQGDSAMYLCASSYSQGGSTNEKLFFGSGTQLSVL.

The chain joins TRBV10-3 to TRBJ1-1; 7 positions match TRBD1. The germline CDR1 and CDR2 sequences are ENHRY and SYGVKD. The CDR3 length is 15 residues. The V gene end was trimmed by 3 bases and the J gene end by 7 bases; junction bases not matched to a gene: 11. CDR3 DNA: TGTGCCATCAGTGACATAAATTCCAGGACAGGTGAAGCTTTCTTT. Its protein product is CAISDINSRTGEAFF.

J is TRBJ2-1 and V is TRBV18; TRBD1 matches 7 bases. Germline V gene sequence: CDR1 KGHSH, CDR2 LQKENI. The junction had 5 bases not matched to a gene; V was cut back by 0 bases and J by 6 bases. The CDR3 is 15 amino acids. Here the CDR3 reads CASSPPGGAGNEQFF. As DNA, the CDR3 is TGTGCCAGCTCACCACCAGGGGGCGCAGGCAATGAGCAGTTCTTC. The full variable domain, in which reference TRBV18 and TRBJ2-1 provide the parts outside the CDR3, is NAGVMQNPRHLVRRRGQEARLRCSPMKGHSHVYWYRQLPEEGLKFMVYLQKENIIDESGMPKERFSAEFPKEGPSILRIQQVVRGDSAAYFCASSPPGGAGNEQFFGPGTRLTVL.

This chain uses TRBV6-1 with TRBJ1-3; TRBD1 matches 9 bases. The CDR3 is 14 amino acids. The V segment lost 7 bases and the J segment 4 bases; nucleotides outside the gene matches: 5. CDR1 is MNHNS and CDR2 is SASEGT in the germline V gene. Written as DNA, the CDR3 is TGTGCCAGCATACGGGACAGGGAGGGAAACACCATATATTTT. It specifies CASIRDREGNTIYF.

V is TRBV6-5 and J is TRBJ2-5, with TRBD1 matching over 8 bases. The CDR3 loop spans 14 amino acids. V shed 2 bases and J 2 bases; nucleotides not matched to a gene: 1. The germline CDR1 and CDR2 sequences are MNHEY and SVGAGI. The CDR3: CASSYRTGQETQYF. As DNA, the CDR3 is TGTGCCAGCAGTTACCGGACAGGGCAAGAGACCCAGTACTTC.

There are a few counts of this clone. The chain joins TRBV7-9 to TRBJ2-3, with a weak D call TRBD1 (5 bases). This CDR3 is 14 amino acids long. V was trimmed by 3 bases and J by 6 bases, leaving 13 bases between them. The germline gives CDR1 SEHNR, CDR2 FQNEAQ (reference sequence). The CDR3 region has the DNA TGTGCCAGCAGCTTTGGGCAGGGTGAGGATACGCAGTATTTT. Its protein product is CASSFGQGEDTQYF.

The chain recombines TRBV27 with TRBJ2-3; D is unresolved. V lost 5 bases and J lost 6, with 9 bases in between. The CDR3 sequence is 12 residues long. From germline, CDR1 is MNHEY and CDR2 SMNVEV (reference sequence). CDR3 loop: CASSTLGDTQYF. CDR3 bases: TGTGCCAGCAGTACCCTGGGGGATACGCAGTATTTT.

About this clone: One junction end disagrees with the germline gene, perhaps due to a read error. This chain uses TRBV11-1 with TRBJ2-7, with 11 bases lining up with TRBD1. This CDR3 contains 13 residues. Germline CDR1 SGHAT, CDR2 FQDESV (reference sequence). CDR3 DNA sequence: TGTGCCAGCAGCACCTGGACAGGGGGCACCCTCGACTTC. Translation: CASSTWTGGTLDF.

The chain is built from TRBV30 and TRBJ2-1, with D perhaps being TRBD1 or TRBD2 (5 bases each). The CDR3 contains 12 residues. V was shortened by 4 bases and J by 9 bases, with 13 bases between the two germline ends. Germline V gives CDR1 GTSNPN, CDR2 SVGIG (reference sequence). Here the CDR3 reads CAWKRGVGEQFF. CDR3 in DNA: TGTGCCTGGAAACGAGGGGTAGGTGAGCAGTTCTTC.

Turning to this clone: The sample has other DNA sequences that encode this CDR3 too. The genes are TRBV7-9 and TRBJ2-2; 9 bases align to TRBD1. This CDR3 is 14 amino acids long. V was pared by 8 bases and J by 4 bases, with 5 bases of the junction left unmatched. Germline V gene sequence: CDR1 SEHNR, CDR2 FQNEAQ (reference sequence). The CDR3 DNA reads TGTGCCAGCTCTACAGGGGGCCGCACCGGGGAGCTGTTTTTT. Translated, it gives CASSTGGRTGELFF.

The chain uses TRBV10-3 and TRBJ2-1; TRBD1 matches at 8 bases. The V gene's germline CDR1 is ENHRY and CDR2 SYGVKD. The CDR3 length is 13 residues. V was clipped by 6 bases and J by 4 bases; unmatched bases: 2. In DNA, the CDR3 is TGTGCCATCAGGACAGGGGAATACAATGAGCAGTTCTTC. As protein: CAIRTGEYNEQFF.

This rearrangement joins TRBV7-8 to TRBJ2-7; D might be TRBD1 or TRBD2, each matching 5 bases. This CDR3 contains 14 residues. Germline CDR1 and CDR2: SGHVS and FQNEAQ. Trimming shortened V by 3 bases and J by 6 bases, and 15 bases separated the two germline ends. CDR3 amino acids: CASSFASGGGEQYF. The CDR3 DNA sequence: TGTGCCAGCAGCTTTGCGTCTGGGGGTGGCGAGCAGTACTTC.

This clone has only one observation. The chain combines TRBV4-2 with TRBJ2-1; 8 bases are a match to TRBD2. Germline-derived CDR1 and CDR2 are LGHNA and YNFKEQ. With 4 bases clipped from V and 4 bases from J, the junction kept 9 bases outside the gene matches. The CDR3 is 16 residues long. This CDR3 is CASSREGTRDYNEQFF. For the CDR3, the DNA is TGTGCCAGCAGCCGCGAAGGGACTAGAGATTACAATGAGCAGTTCTTC.

This rearrangement joins TRBV9 to TRBJ2-7; weak D call: TRBD2 (5 bases). Trimming cost V 3 bases and J 0 bases, with 13 bases left between them. The CDR3 is made up of 15 amino acids. CDR1 is SGDLS and CDR2 is YYNGEE in the germline V gene. The CDR3 DNA is TGTGCCAGCAGCGCTGGGAACGGGGTCTCCTACGAGCAGTACTTC. Protein: CASSAGNGVSYEQYF.

As DNA, the CDR3 is TGTGCCAGCAGTCTACAAAATAGCAATCAGCCCCAGCATTTT. The encoded protein is CASSLQNSNQPQHF. This chain links TRBV6-5 with TRBJ1-5; D is undetermined. Trimming removed 5 bases from V and 0 bases from J, with 8 bases in between. Germline-derived CDR1 and CDR2 are MNHEY and SVGAGI. The CDR3 has 14 amino acids.

This clone appeared once. The rearrangement joins TRBV9 to TRBJ1-1; 12 nucleotides line up with TRBD1. The germline V gene has CDR1 SGDLS and CDR2 YYNGEE. V shed 0 bases and J 1 base; nucleotides not matched to a gene: 4. This CDR3 has 17 amino acids. This chain's CDR3 is CASSVGDRGPWNTEAFF. CDR3 nucleotide sequence: TGTGCCAGCAGCGTAGGGGACAGGGGGCCCTGGAACACTGAAGCTTTCTTT.

The J gene is TRBJ2-5, the V gene TRBV19; possibly TRBD1 for D (5 bases). This CDR3 is built from 15 residues. Germline V gene lookup returns CDR1 LNHDA and CDR2 SQIVND (reference sequence). The V gene lost 2 bases and the J gene lost 3 bases, with 13 bases spanning the gap. The CDR3 coding sequence is TGTGCCAGTAGTATAAGGGGCACTATTGAAGAGACCCAGTACTTC. Translation: CASSIRGTIEETQYF.